These 21 T cell receptor beta chains share one sample of origin, sequenced in a study of tumor-infiltrating lymphocytes in primary liver carcinoma. A primer in the constant region served to generate TCR beta cDNA from 450 to 600 ng of total RNA. Researchers made the TCR beta libraries by running three nested multiplex PCR rounds with slightly modified ARM-PCR. A C-beta reverse primer and TRBV1-TRBV30 forward primers served in each of the first two PCR rounds, at ten to eleven cycles apiece. A single record per CDR3 protein comes from TCRdb applying MiXCR to the multiplex PCR reads. Of approximately 330,000 distinct CDR3 sequences in the sample, less than 65% were seen once. In addition to blood RNA drawn from unsorted whole blood, germline DNA was extracted. The specimen was peripheral blood. The receptor set was obtained from a man in his forties or fifties with primary liver carcinoma and hepatitis B virus infection.

About this clonotype itself: It may be a read error: a sequence one base away is much more abundant. Since the CDR3 does not end with the conserved phenylalanine or tryptophan, this likely comes from a read error. This rearrangement joins TRBV6-1 to TRBJ2-7; 7 bases line up with TRBD2. V gave up 2 bases and J gave up 2 bases; unmatched junction bases: 6. Germline V gene sequence: CDR1 MNHNS, CDR2 SASEGT. The CDR3 sequence is 15 residues long. The CDR3 sequence: CASSESAGVTYEQYL. The CDR3 region has the DNA TGTGCCAGCAGTGAATCGGCGGGAGTAACCTACGAGCAGTACCTC.

The chain recombines TRBV20-1 with TRBJ2-1, with TRBD2 identical over 9 bases. This CDR3 spans 20 amino acids. V lost 6 bases and J lost 0; bases outside the gene matches: 21. Germline loops: CDR1 DFQATT, CDR2 SNEGSKA (reference sequence). The CDR3 DNA reads TGCAGTGCCACCGCCTTGGATAGCGGGAGTTTTTTCGGCTCCTACAATGAGCAGTTCTTC. Protein: CSATALDSGSFFGSYNEQFF.

This clonotype turned up a few times. This chain uses TRBV6-2 or TRBV6-3 with TRBJ2-2; D may be TRBD2 (6 bases). Trimming pared 7 bases from V and 0 bases from J, leaving 15 bases between. Germline V gene sequence: CDR1 MNHEY, CDR2 SVGEGT. The CDR3 covers 16 residues. CDR3: CASTWFWGANTGELFF. In nucleotides, the CDR3 is TGTGCCAGCACCTGGTTTTGGGGGGCGAACACCGGGGAGCTGTTTTTT.

Worth noting for this clonotype: This is likely a read error, given that the CDR3 carries no conserved phenylalanine or tryptophan at its end. This chain uses TRBV11-2 with TRBJ2-7; perhaps TRBD2 as D (6 bases). This CDR3 contains 14 residues. Germline CDR1 SGHAT, CDR2 FQNNGV. CDR3 DNA sequence: TGTGCCGGCAGCTTCGGGACTCAGTCCTACGAGCAGTACCTC. Residues: CAGSFGTQSYEQYL.

In its sample, this clonotype ranks as medium-sized. The J gene is TRBJ1-4, the V gene TRBV11-2; D ambiguous. Trimming took off 2 bases at V and 7 bases at J, with 8 bases between the two ends. The V gene's germline CDR1 is SGHAT and CDR2 FQNNGV. The CDR3 spans 13 residues. This CDR3 is CASSLRRTEKLFF. CDR3 DNA sequence: TGTGCCAGCAGCTTACGACGTACTGAAAAACTGTTTTTT.

This clonotype was picked up many times. V usage is TRBV4-3 and J usage is TRBJ2-2, with TRBD2 matching 9 bases. Germline CDR1 LGHNA, CDR2 YSLEER. The CDR3 runs 17 residues. Germline trimming cut 1 base from V and 3 bases from J; bases unmatched to any gene: 6. The CDR3 DNA follows: TGCGCCAGCAGCCAAGGCCTTTTAGCGGGAGACACCGGGGAGCTGTTTTTT. As protein: CASSQGLLAGDTGELFF.

The CDR3 protein is CASTGGFGYTF. DNA of the CDR3: TGTGCCAGTACAGGGGGCTTTGGCTACACCTTC. V gene TRBV6-5 combines with J gene TRBJ1-2, with 9 bases matching TRBD1. Losses at the gene ends were 9 bases for V and 7 bases for J; bases not matched to a gene: 3. This CDR3 spans 11 amino acids. CDR1 is MNHEY and CDR2 is SVGAGI in the germline V gene.

Regarding this clonotype: The junction differs from germline at one of its ends, possibly a read error. The CDR3 DNA sequence: TGCAGCGTTGCTTTAATCCACGGGCAGAACTTC. This gives the protein CSVALIHGQNF. This chain links TRBV29-1 with TRBJ2-7, with D unclear. The CDR3 covers 11 residues. Looked up from germline, CDR1 is SQVTM and CDR2 is ANQGSEA.

The gene calls are TRBV6-1 and TRBJ2-7; tentative D call: TRBD1 (6 bases). This CDR3 contains 15 residues. Germline values: CDR1 MNHNS, CDR2 SASEGT. V lost 6 bases, J lost 7 bases, and 22 bases lay in between. The chain's CDR3 is CASSAGWGQAREQYF. In DNA, the CDR3 is TGTGCCAGCAGCGCCGGGTGGGGGCAGGCGAGAGAGCAGTACTTC.

This clonotype has ten or more counts. The chain has TRBV10-3 and TRBJ2-1, with D possibly TRBD2 on 6 matching bases. The CDR3 is 16 residues long. Germline V gene lookup returns CDR1 ENHRY and CDR2 SYGVKD. Trimming cost V 0 bases and J 2 bases, with 11 bases left between them. The CDR3 region is CAISESPTGAYNEQFF. The CDR3 DNA reads TGTGCCATCAGTGAGTCCCCAACGGGAGCCTACAATGAGCAGTTCTTC.

Details on this clonotype: A much larger clone differs from this one at a single base, so this may be a read error. V usage is TRBV5-6 and J usage is TRBJ2-3; TRBD1 is a possible D gene (6 bases). The germline V gene has CDR1 SGHDT and CDR2 YYEEEE. CDR3 length equals 12 residues. V was cut by 3 bases and J by 8 bases, with 10 bases left in between. CDR3 nucleotides: TGTGCCAGCAGCTGGGGGCCAGTTACGCAGTATTTT. Translating it yields CASSWGPVTQYF.

This clonotype occurred many times. V is TRBV28 and J is TRBJ2-7; 9 nucleotides align to TRBD1. In germline, CDR1 is MDHEN, CDR2 SYDVKM. The CDR3 is 14 amino acids. V lost 4 bases, J lost 3 bases, and 4 bases stayed unmatched. CDR3 DNA sequence: TGTGCCAGCAGTTGGGGACAGGGCGACTACGAGCAGTACTTC. Its protein product is CASSWGQGDYEQYF.

This clonotype occurred many times. This chain links TRBV6-1 with TRBJ2-7; possible D gene TRBD2, 7 bases. The CDR3 runs 15 residues. V dropped 5 bases and J dropped 0 bases, with 14 bases sitting between them. CDR1 is MNHNS, CDR2 SASEGT, per germline. DNA for the CDR3: TGTGCCAGCAGTCAACAGGGCGGGAGCTCCTACGAGCAGTACTTC. Translation: CASSQQGGSSYEQYF.

V is TRBV28 and J is TRBJ2-3; 7 positions agree with TRBD2. Trimming took 1 base from V and 15 from J; bases not matched to a gene: 10. The CDR3 spans 13 residues. Germline V gene data show CDR1 as MDHEN and CDR2 as SYDVKM. CDR3 nucleotide sequence: TGTGCCAGCAGTTTATTTCGGGAGGCCCCGTTATATTTT. Translation: CASSLFREAPLYF.

V is TRBV11-2 and J is TRBJ2-1; D is unclear. The germline V gene has CDR1 SGHAT and CDR2 FQNNGV. The CDR3 spans 11 residues. The V gene lost 7 bases and the J gene lost 9 bases, with 10 bases spanning the gap. This chain's CDR3 is CASITVREQFF. The CDR3 DNA follows: TGTGCCAGCATCACAGTCCGTGAGCAGTTCTTC.

This clonotype appeared many times. The genes are TRBV5-5 and TRBJ2-7; D is possibly TRBD1 or TRBD2 (6 bases each). The V end was cut by 0 bases, the J end by 5 bases, with 12 bases between. The CDR3 consists of 14 residues. Germline loops: CDR1 SGHKS, CDR2 YYEKEE (reference sequence). The CDR3 reads CASSLDRGPDEQYF. For the CDR3, the DNA is TGTGCCAGCAGCTTGGACCGGGGGCCGGACGAGCAGTACTTC.

This clonotype has at least ten counts. V usage is TRBV6-2 or TRBV6-3 and J usage is TRBJ2-2, with 7 nucleotides matching TRBD2. The CDR3 totals 16 residues. The V gene's germline CDR1 is MNHEY and CDR2 SVGEGT. Losses at the gene ends were 5 bases for V and 0 bases for J; bases not matched to a gene: 6. CDR3 nucleotides: TGTGCCAGCAGTCCCCGCCTAGCGGCGAACACCGGGGAGCTGTTTTTT. Translation: CASSPRLAANTGELFF.

Concerning this clonotype itself: Relative to the germline gene, one junction end is altered; a read error may explain this. The chain has TRBV11-1 and TRBJ2-7, with D unresolved. Germline CDR1 is SGHAT and CDR2 is FQDESV (reference sequence). The CDR3 is 11 amino acids. The CDR3 here is CASSYCHEQYF. The DNA of the CDR3 is TGTGCCAGCAGCTACTGTCACGAGCAGTACTTT. The whole variable domain, remainder taken from reference TRBV11-1 and TRBJ2-7, is EAEVAQSPRYKITEKSQAVAFWCDPISGHATLYWYRQILGQGPELLVQFQDESVVDDSQLPKDRFSAERLKGVDSTLKIQPAELGDSAMYLCASSYCHEQYFGPGTRLTVT.

This clonotype was seen repeatedly, ten times or more. V gene TRBV5-4 combines with J gene TRBJ2-5; D is unclear. This CDR3 comprises 13 residues. Per the germline V gene, CDR1 is SGHNT and CDR2 is YYREEE (reference sequence). Deletions cut 0 bases from V and 5 bases from J, with 8 bases between. In DNA form, the CDR3 reads TGTGCCAGCAGCTTGGGTGACGTGGAGACCCAGTACTTC. Translation gives CASSLGDVETQYF.

As to this clonotype: Relative to the germline gene, one junction end is altered; a read error may explain this. The CDR3 DNA sequence: TGTACCAGCAGCTTGAGAGGGCTGGGAGATACGCAGTATTTT. It is translated as CTSSLRGLGDTQYF. This chain connects TRBV11-2 to TRBJ2-3; D possibly corresponds to TRBD2 (5 bases). CDR3 length: 14 amino acids. In germline, CDR1 is SGHAT, CDR2 FQNNGV. Complete variable domain (other parts from reference TRBV11-2 and TRBJ2-3): EAGVAQSPRYKIIEKRQSVAFWCNPISGHATLYWYQQILGQGPKLLIQFQNNGVVDDSQLPKDRFSAERLKGVDSTLKIQPAKLEDSAVYLCTSSLRGLGDTQYFGPGTRLTVL.

Comment on this clonotype: Being one base from a much bigger clone, this may be a read error. The chain has TRBV4-3 and TRBJ2-2; either TRBD1 or TRBD2 may fit D (5 bases each). Germline-derived CDR1 and CDR2 are LGHNA and YSLEER. V was trimmed by 3 bases and J by 3 bases, leaving 11 bases between them. This CDR3 region has 15 residues. Here the CDR3 DNA reads TGCGCCAGCAGCCATATCGGGGCTTACACCGGGGAGCTGTTTTTT. This encodes CASSHIGAYTGELFF.